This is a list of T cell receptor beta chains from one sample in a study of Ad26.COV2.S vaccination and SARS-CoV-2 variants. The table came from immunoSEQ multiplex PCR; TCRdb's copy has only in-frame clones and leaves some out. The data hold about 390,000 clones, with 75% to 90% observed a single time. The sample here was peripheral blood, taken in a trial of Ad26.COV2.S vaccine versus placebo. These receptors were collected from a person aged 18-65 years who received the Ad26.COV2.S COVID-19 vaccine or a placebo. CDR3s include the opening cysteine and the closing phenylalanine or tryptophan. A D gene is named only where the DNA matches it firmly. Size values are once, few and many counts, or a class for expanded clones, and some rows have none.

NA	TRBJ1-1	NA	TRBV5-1	TGCGCCAGCAGCTTTGCAGGCCTGAACACTGAAGCTTTCTTT	CASSFAGLNTEAFF
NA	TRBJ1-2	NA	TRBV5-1	TGCGCCAGCAGCTTGGATGGGCCTGGCTACACCTTC	CASSLDGPGYTF
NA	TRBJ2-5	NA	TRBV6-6	TGTGCCAGCAGCCCTATCGGGAGCCCGGGGACCCAGTACTTC	CASSPIGSPGTQYF
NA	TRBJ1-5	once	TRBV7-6	TGTGCCAGCAGCACCATGGACGGGCCCAATCAGCCCCAGCATTTT	CASSTMDGPNQPQHF
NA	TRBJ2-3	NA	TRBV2	TGTGCCAGCAGTGTGGCGGTAGCAGATACGCAGTATTTT	CASSVAVADTQYF
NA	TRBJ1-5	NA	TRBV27	TGTGCCAGCAGCCACGGAAATAGCAATCAGCCCCAGCATTTT	CASSHGNSNQPQHF
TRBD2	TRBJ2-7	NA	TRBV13	TGTGCCAGCAGCCCCCTCAGCGGGGGGGCCGGACTGGGCGAGCAGTACTTC	CASSPLSGGAGLGEQYF
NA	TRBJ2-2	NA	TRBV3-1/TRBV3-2	TGTGCCAGCAGCCAAGATGGACAGTCCACCGGGGAGCTGTTTTTT	CASSQDGQSTGELFF
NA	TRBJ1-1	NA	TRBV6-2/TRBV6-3	TGTGCCAGCAGTTACTGGAGCAGCTCAGAAGCTTTCTTT	CASSYWSSSEAFF
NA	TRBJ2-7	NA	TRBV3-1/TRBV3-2	TGTGCCAGCAGCCAAGGGACTACCTACTCCTACGAGCAGTACTTC	CASSQGTTYSYEQYF
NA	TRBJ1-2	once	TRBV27	TGTGCCAGCAGTTTGCCAGGCTACACCTTC	CASSLPGYTF
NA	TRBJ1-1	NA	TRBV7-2	TGTGCCAGCAGCTCACCCCGGGGGGACACTGAAGCTTTCTTT	CASSSPRGDTEAFF
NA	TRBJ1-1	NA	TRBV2	TGTGCCAGCAGTCCGGACAGTTTGAACTCTGAAGCTTTCTTT	CASSPDSLNSEAFF
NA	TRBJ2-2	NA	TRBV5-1	TGCGCCAGCAGCTTGGAGTTGGGAGCCGGGGAGCTGTTTTTT	CASSLELGAGELFF
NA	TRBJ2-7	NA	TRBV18	TGTGCCAGCTCTCCACCTTCGAGCCGCGAGCAGTACTTC	CASSPPSSREQYF
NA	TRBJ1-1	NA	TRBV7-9	TGTGCCAGCAGCTTAAGTTCCCCCACTGAAGCTTTCTTT	CASSLSSPTEAFF
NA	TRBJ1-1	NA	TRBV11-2	TGTGCCAGCAGCTTAGAGGCCACTGAAGCTTTCTTT	CASSLEATEAFF
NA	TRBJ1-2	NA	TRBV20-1	TGCAGTGCTAGTGGTTTCGGGGGGGATGGCTACACCTTC	CSASGFGGDGYTF
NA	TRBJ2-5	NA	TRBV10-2	TGCGCCAGCAGTGAGTGGGACCCTTCAACCGGAGAGACCCAGTACTTC	CASSEWDPSTGETQYF
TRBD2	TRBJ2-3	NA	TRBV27	TGTGCCAGCAGTCAGAGAGCGGGGAGCACAGATACGCAGTATTTT	CASSQRAGSTDTQYF
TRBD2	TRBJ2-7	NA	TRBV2	TGTGCCAGCAGTCCAGAAGCGGGGGGGAACGAGCAGTACTTC	CASSPEAGGNEQYF
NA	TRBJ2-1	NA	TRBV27	TGTGCCAGCAGTTTTGGCCTAGCACGGGATGAGCAGTTCTTC	CASSFGLARDEQFF
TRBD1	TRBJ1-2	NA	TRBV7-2	TGTGCCAGCAGCTTGGGGACAGGGGGCCGGTCCGGCTATGGCTACACCTTC	CASSLGTGGRSGYGYTF
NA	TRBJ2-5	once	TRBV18	TGTGCCAGCTCACTGACCACCCAAGAGACCCAGTACTTC	CASSLTTQETQYF
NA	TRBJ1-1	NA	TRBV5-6	TGTGCCAGCAGCTTGGCGGGCAGCTTGAACACTGAAGCTTTCTTT	CASSLAGSLNTEAFF
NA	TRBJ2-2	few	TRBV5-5	TGTGCCAGCAGCTCCCCCGCCCCAACGGACACCGGGGAGCTGTTTTTT	CASSSPAPTDTGELFF
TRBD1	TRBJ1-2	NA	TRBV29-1	TGCAGCGCAATACAGGGGGCGCGTGGCTACACCTTC	CSAIQGARGYTF
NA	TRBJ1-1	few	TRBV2	TGTGCCAGCAGTCTACGACAGTTGAACACTGAAGCTTTCTTT	CASSLRQLNTEAFF